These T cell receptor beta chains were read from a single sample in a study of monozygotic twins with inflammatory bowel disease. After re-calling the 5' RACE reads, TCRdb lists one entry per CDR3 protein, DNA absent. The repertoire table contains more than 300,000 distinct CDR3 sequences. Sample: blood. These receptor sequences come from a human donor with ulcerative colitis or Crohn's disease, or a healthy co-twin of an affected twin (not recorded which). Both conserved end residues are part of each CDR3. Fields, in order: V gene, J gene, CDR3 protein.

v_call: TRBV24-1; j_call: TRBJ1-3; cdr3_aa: CATRSKTGAPGNTIYF
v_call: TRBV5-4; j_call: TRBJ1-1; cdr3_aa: CASSFGQAEYTEAFF
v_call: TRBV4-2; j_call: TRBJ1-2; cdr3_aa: CASSRDPGQGNYGYTF
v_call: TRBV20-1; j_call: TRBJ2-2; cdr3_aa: CSARVLAGGLAGELFF
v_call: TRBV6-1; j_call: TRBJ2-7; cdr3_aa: CASSHGLAGVPSSYEQYF
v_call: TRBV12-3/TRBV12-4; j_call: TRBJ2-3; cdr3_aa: CATSGPGLGSDTQYF
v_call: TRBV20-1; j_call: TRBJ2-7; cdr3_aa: CSARDNGGHLYEQYF
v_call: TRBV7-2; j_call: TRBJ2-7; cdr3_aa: CASSYEQGSPYEQYF
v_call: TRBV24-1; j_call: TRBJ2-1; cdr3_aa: CATSPTGTLYNEQFF
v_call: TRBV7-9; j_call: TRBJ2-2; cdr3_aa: CASSLGGYTNTGELFF
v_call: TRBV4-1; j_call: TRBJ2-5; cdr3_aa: CASSQALAGTTQGTQYF
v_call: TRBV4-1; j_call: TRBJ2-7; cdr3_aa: CASSLGTGNHEQYF
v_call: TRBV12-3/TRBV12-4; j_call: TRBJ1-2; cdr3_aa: CASSPIRGVYSYGYTF
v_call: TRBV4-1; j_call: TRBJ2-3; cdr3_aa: CASSHEGITSTDTQYF
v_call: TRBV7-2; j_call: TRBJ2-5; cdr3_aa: CASSLARASGEETQYF
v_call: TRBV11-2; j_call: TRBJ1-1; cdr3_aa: CASSLRTGMDTEAFF
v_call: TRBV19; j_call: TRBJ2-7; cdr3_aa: CASTVTGGVEQYF
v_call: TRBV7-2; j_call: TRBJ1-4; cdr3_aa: CASSRRSTDNEKLFF
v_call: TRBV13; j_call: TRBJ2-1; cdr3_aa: CASSTKGLRSYNEQFF
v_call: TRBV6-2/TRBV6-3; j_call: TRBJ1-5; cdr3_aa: CASTTGTRPQHF
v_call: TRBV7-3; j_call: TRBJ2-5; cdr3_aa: CASSSGSTSIRETQYF
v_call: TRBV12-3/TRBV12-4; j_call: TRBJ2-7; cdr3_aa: CASSLKGRASSQYF
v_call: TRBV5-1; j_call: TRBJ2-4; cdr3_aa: CASSPVGGGPPGIQYF
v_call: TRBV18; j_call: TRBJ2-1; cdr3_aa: CASSRSMGVTYNEQFF
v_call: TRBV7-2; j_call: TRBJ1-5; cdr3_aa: CASSLGSGTGAGLQHF
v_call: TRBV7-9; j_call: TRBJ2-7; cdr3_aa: CASSFGQYEQYF
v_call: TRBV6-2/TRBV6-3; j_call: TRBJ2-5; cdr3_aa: CASSSRDRGIETQYF
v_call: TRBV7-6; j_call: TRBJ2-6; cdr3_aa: CASSLGQVNSGANVLTF
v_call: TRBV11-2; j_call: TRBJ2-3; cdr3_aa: CASSHIRLDTQYF